This TCR beta chain appears in the sequencing data of a study of regulatory T cells in long-lasting Graves disease. Combining iRepertoire HTBI primers with Arm-PCR of CDR3 regions, the authors built TCR beta libraries. TCRdb reprocessed the multiplex PCR reads via MiXCR and lists one record per CDR3 protein. The data hold a few hundred thousand distinct CDR3 sequences, with around 24% observed a single time. Study-level results: The TCR repertoire of persistent Graves' patients was less diverse than that of newly diagnosed ones. TRBV28, TRBJ1-2 and TRBJ2-5 were segments that persistent disease favored. Sample size was small, which may have lowered accuracy.

Notes on this clonotype: The antigen remains undetermined.

Germline V gives CDR1 SGHRS, CDR2 YFSETQ. The CDR3 spans 16 residues. V was pared by 4 bases and J by 6 bases, with 19 bases between. Time point meaning: persistent/refractory GD, antithyroid drugs over 5 years with positive TRAb. PBMCs were the source of the RNA used for TCR sequencing. Graves' disease diagnoses followed American Thyroid Association guidelines. Sequencing was performed on peripheral blood mononuclear cells (PBMCs), taken when the disease was refractory, from a patient treated with antithyroid drugs. The clonotype originates from a female donor with Graves disease. The J gene is TRBJ2-2, the V gene TRBV5-1, with a possible D match to TRBD1 (6 bases). The CDR3 loop reads CASSPWDNTSPGELFF. CDR3 DNA: TGCGCCAGCAGCCCCTGGGACAACACTTCCCCCGGGGAGCTGTTTTTT.